This T cell receptor (beta chain) was recovered during a study of blood T cell repertoires in COVID-19. Profiling relied on immunoSEQ multiplex PCR, and the TCRdb table lists in-frame clones only, not all of them. The table has about 100,000 clones, around 85% seen once; the top ten hold 2.7%. Germline V lookup: CDR1 MDHEN, CDR2 SYDVKM. The CDR3 sequence is 17 residues long. Trimming removed 5 bases from V and 8 bases from J; junction bases left unmatched: 17. The clonotype originates from a woman aged 50 to 60 who had recovered from COVID-19. This chain joins TRBV28 and TRBJ2-3, with 9 bases aligning to TRBD2. The sequenced sample consisted of PBMCs or T cells enriched from blood (not recorded which). The CDR3 here is CASSVSSGGMNPITQYF. The CDR3, as DNA: TGTGCCAGCAGTGTGTCCAGCGGGGGGATGAATCCCATTACGCAGTATTTT.